The entry below describes one T cell receptor beta chain. The source of the sample is a study of control samples from healthy donors and cancer patients. Assay used: immunoSEQ multiplex PCR; TCRdb lists only in-frame clones, some missing. The sample holds tens of thousands of clones; about 89% are singletons and the top ten take 6% to 9.5%. V trimming: 1 base; J trimming: 2 bases; junction bases outside the gene matches: 8. Germline CDR1 reads SGHNT; CDR2 reads YENEEA. This CDR3 has 17 amino acids. The sample consisted of blood. The rearrangement links TRBV11-3 to TRBJ1-5; 7 positions match TRBD1. This TCR came from a woman between 55 and 75 years old in good health. The CDR3 is CASSLGGQGGGNQPQHF. DNA for the CDR3: TGTGCCAGCAGCTTAGGGGGTCAAGGGGGCGGCAATCAGCCCCAGCATTTT.